The rows below give T cell receptor beta chains drawn from one sample of a study of response to subunit inactivated influenza vaccine. MiXCR, applied by TCRdb to the RT-PCR reads, yields one record per CDR3 protein. The repertoire has 400,000 to 650,000 distinct CDR3 sequences, roughly 7.6% of them found once; the top ten carry around 13%. This sample comprised PBMCs from blood, obtained around 25 months after vaccination. The receptor set was obtained from a man in his fifties or sixties who received an inactivated influenza vaccine. CDR3s include the opening cysteine and the closing phenylalanine or tryptophan.

cdr3_aa: CASSFASSYEQYF
j_call: TRBJ2-7
v_call: TRBV7-2

cdr3_aa: CASSFGAPPYEQYF
j_call: TRBJ2-7
v_call: TRBV5-1

cdr3_aa: CSVVEIFAKETQYF
j_call: TRBJ2-5
v_call: TRBV29-1

cdr3_aa: CSVDAGFTDTQYF
j_call: TRBJ2-3
v_call: TRBV29-1

cdr3_aa: CASSLSRRETQYF
j_call: TRBJ2-5
v_call: TRBV12-3/TRBV12-4

cdr3_aa: CASRLATGGGNTEAFF
j_call: TRBJ1-1
v_call: TRBV5-5

cdr3_aa: CSVSEQFF
j_call: TRBJ2-1
v_call: TRBV29-1

cdr3_aa: CASSLQDLVF
j_call: TRBJ1-4
v_call: TRBV7-9

cdr3_aa: CASAPLGGDRHF
j_call: TRBJ1-5
v_call: TRBV12-3/TRBV12-4

cdr3_aa: CASSQGVGGSGTEAFF
j_call: TRBJ1-1
v_call: TRBV3-1

cdr3_aa: CASSPQGEGANVLTF
j_call: TRBJ2-6
v_call: TRBV12-3/TRBV12-4

cdr3_aa: CSARNGHSRGGYTF
j_call: TRBJ1-2
v_call: TRBV20-1

cdr3_aa: CASGNSRLAGGYNEQFF
j_call: TRBJ2-1
v_call: TRBV6-1

cdr3_aa: CASSLDRGRGETQYF
j_call: TRBJ2-5
v_call: TRBV28

cdr3_aa: CASSSPLATGTDTQYF
j_call: TRBJ2-3
v_call: TRBV7-9

cdr3_aa: CAGGRGKGPEAFF
j_call: TRBJ1-1
v_call: TRBV6-1

cdr3_aa: CASSLRGAGNTIYF
j_call: TRBJ1-3
v_call: TRBV27

cdr3_aa: CSARDQQGNQPQHF
j_call: TRBJ1-5
v_call: TRBV20-1

cdr3_aa: CAWHTSGTGELFF
j_call: TRBJ2-2
v_call: TRBV30

cdr3_aa: CATSEGQGKFGRSTGNEQFF
j_call: TRBJ2-1
v_call: TRBV24-1